A single TCR beta chain is shown here with its context. TCRdb keeps only in-frame clones here, not all; method: immunoSEQ multiplex PCR. This table has about 1.5 million clones, 96% appearing once. The split of CD4+ cells yielded CD45RA+ naive and CD45RA-negative memory subsets. This sample was included in a study of shared clonotypes between healthy human individuals. Trimming took off 5 bases at V and 5 bases at J, with 19 bases between the two ends. CDR3 length equals 16 residues. Germline V lookup: CDR1 SGHAT, CDR2 FQNNGV. What was sequenced was naive CD4+ T cells sorted from blood. Subset meaning: CD45RA+ positively selected. The chain recombines TRBV11-2 with TRBJ1-3; D is unclear. The sequence came from a man between 25 and 39 years old in good health. CDR3 residues: CASSQLPVTTRNTIYF. CDR3 in DNA: TGTGCCAGCAGCCAACTCCCGGTGACGACTCGAAACACCATATATTTT. Supplemented by reference TRBV11-2 and TRBJ1-3, the full variable domain reads EAGVAQSPRYKIIEKRQSVAFWCNPISGHATLYWYQQILGQGPKLLIQFQNNGVVDDSQLPKDRFSAERLKGVDSTLKIQPAKLEDSAVYLCASSQLPVTTRNTIYFGEGSWLTVV.